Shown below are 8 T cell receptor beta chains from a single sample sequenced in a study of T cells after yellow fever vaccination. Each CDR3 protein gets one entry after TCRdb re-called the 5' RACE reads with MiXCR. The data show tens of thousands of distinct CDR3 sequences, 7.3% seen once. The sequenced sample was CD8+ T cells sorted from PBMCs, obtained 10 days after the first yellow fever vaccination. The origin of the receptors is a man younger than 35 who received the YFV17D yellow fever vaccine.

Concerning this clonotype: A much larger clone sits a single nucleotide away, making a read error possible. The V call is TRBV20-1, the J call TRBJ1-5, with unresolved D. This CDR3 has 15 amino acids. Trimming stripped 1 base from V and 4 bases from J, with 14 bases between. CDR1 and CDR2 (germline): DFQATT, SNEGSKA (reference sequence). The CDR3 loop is CSARVSENRNQPQHF. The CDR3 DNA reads TGCAGTGCTAGAGTCTCAGAAAATAGAAATCAGCCCCAGCATTTT.

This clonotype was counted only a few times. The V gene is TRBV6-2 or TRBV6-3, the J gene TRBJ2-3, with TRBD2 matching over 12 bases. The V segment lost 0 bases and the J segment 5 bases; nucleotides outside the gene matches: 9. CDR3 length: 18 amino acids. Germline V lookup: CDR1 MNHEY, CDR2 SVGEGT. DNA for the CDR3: TGTGCCAGCAGTTACTCTGCGGCTAGCGGGGGGGCTGAAGATACGCAGTATTTT. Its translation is CASSYSAASGGAEDTQYF.

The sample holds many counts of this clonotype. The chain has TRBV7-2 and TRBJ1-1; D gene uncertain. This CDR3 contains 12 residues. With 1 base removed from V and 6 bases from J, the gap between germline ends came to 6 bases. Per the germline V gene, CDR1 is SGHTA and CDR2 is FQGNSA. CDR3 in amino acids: CASSLGAAEAFF. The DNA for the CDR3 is TGTGCCAGCAGCTTAGGGGCCGCTGAAGCTTTCTTT.

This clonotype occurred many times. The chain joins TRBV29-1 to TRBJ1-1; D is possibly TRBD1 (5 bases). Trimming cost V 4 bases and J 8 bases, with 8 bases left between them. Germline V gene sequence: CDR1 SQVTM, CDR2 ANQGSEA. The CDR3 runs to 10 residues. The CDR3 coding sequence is TGCAGCGTTGGGTCAGGGGAAGCTTTCTTT. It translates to CSVGSGEAFF. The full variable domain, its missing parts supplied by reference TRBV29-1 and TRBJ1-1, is SAVISQKPSRDICQRGTSLTIQCQVDSQVTMMFWYRQQPGQSLTLIATANQGSEATYESGFVIDKFPISRPNLTFSTLTVSNMSPEDSSIYLCSVGSGEAFFGQGTRLTVV.

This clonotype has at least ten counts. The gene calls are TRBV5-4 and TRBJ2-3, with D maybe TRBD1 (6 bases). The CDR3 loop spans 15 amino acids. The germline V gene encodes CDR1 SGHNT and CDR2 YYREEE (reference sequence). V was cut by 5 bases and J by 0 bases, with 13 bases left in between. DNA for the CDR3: TGTGCCAGCAGGATGGGGGCAGGGAGCACAGATACGCAGTATTTT. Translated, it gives CASRMGAGSTDTQYF.

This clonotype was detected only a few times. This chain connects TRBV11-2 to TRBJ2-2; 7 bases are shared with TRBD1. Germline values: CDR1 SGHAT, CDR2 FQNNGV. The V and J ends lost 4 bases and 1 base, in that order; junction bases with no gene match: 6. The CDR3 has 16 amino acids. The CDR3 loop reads CASSSPDRMNTGELFF. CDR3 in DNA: TGTGCCAGCAGCTCGCCGGACAGGATGAACACCGGGGAGCTGTTTTTT.

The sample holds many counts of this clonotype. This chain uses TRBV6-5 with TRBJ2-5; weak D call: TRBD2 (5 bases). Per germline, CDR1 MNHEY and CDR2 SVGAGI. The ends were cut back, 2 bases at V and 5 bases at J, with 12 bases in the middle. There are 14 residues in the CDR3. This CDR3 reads CASSYTDGGETQYF. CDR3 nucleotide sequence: TGTGCCAGCAGTTACACAGACGGCGGGGAGACCCAGTACTTC.

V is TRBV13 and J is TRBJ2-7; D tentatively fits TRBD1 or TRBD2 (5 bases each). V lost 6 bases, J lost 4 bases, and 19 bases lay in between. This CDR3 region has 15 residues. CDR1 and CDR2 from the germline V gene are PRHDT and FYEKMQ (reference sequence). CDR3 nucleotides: TGTGCCAGCAGAGTCCGGGGCCGAGGGGCGTACGAGCAGTACTTC. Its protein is CASRVRGRGAYEQYF. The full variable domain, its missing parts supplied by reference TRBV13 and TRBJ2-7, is AAGVIQSPRHLIKEKRETATLKCYPIPRHDTVYWYQQGPGQDPQFLISFYEKMQSDKGSIPDRFSAQQFSDYHSELNMSSLELGDSALYFCASRVRGRGAYEQYFGPGTRLTVT.